Shown below are 20 T cell receptor beta chains from a single sample sequenced in a study of PD-1 blockade in classical Hodgkin lymphoma. Using immunoSEQ multiplex PCR, the repertoire was profiled, and TCRdb retains in-frame clones only, with some absent. The sample lists roughly 20,000 clones; about 87% were seen once. Time point reported: cycle 4 day 1 (C4D1), after about 6 weeks of nivolumab. Brentuximab vedotin exposure varied, and every patient relapsed after autologous stem cell transplantation. CD8+ T cell isolation from thawed PBMCs was performed by magnetic negative selection. Sequencing was performed on CD8+ T cells from blood, taken before the fourth cycle of nivolumab. These TCRs come from a human donor with classical Hodgkin lymphoma.

The chain combines TRBV7-9 with TRBJ2-7; unclear D gene. The germline V gene has CDR1 SEHNR and CDR2 FQNEAQ (reference sequence). CDR3 size: 16 residues. The V and J ends lost 5 bases and 3 bases respectively, with 20 bases between them. The CDR3 protein is CASSPRAGPQVYEQYF. The CDR3 DNA follows: TGTGCCAGCAGCCCTCGAGCAGGTCCACAAGTCTACGAGCAGTACTTC.

The CDR3: CASSLFIPQDTEAFF. The CDR3 coding sequence is TGTGCCAGCAGCTTATTCATCCCACAGGACACTGAAGCTTTCTTT. The chain is built from TRBV7-9 and TRBJ1-1; tentative D call: TRBD1 (5 bases). The CDR3 has 15 residues. V lost 2 bases, J lost 3 bases, and 13 bases lay in between. Germline V gene lookup returns CDR1 SEHNR and CDR2 FQNEAQ (reference sequence).

The chain employs TRBV5-8 and TRBJ1-2; possible D gene TRBD1, 6 bases. Germline assignment: CDR1 SGHTS and CDR2 YDEGEE. Trimming removed 1 base from V and 4 bases from J, with 20 bases in between. The CDR3 is made up of 17 amino acids. CDR3 DNA: TGTGCCAGCAGCTTGAAGGGGACATTCCCTGGGGCCTATGGCTACACCTTC. It yields the protein CASSLKGTFPGAYGYTF.

The rearrangement uses TRBV9 and TRBJ2-1; 10 bases map to TRBD1. The trim removed 2 bases at V and 8 bases at J, leaving 4 bases unmatched. Germline V lookup: CDR1 SGDLS, CDR2 YYNGEE. The CDR3 runs 14 residues. For the CDR3, the DNA is TGTGCCAGCAGCGTGGGGACAGGGGACGATGAGCAGTTCTTC. Its protein product is CASSVGTGDDEQFF.

J is TRBJ1-1 and V is TRBV6-5; 7 positions match TRBD1. This CDR3 is 15 amino acids long. The junction had 6 bases not matched to a gene; V was cut back by 4 bases and J by 1 base. CDR1 is MNHEY, CDR2 SVGAGI, per germline. In DNA, the CDR3 is TGTGCCAGCAGTTCCACAGGGGCGGGGAACACTGAAGCTTTCTTT. Amino acids: CASSSTGAGNTEAFF.

This chain uses TRBV28 with TRBJ1-3; no clear D gene. Germline V gives CDR1 MDHEN, CDR2 SYDVKM. V was pared by 3 bases and J by 2 bases, with 8 bases between. This CDR3 is 14 amino acids long. CDR3 in amino acids: CASSFPSTGNTIYF. The CDR3 coding sequence is TGTGCCAGCAGTTTCCCATCAACTGGAAACACCATATATTTT.

V is TRBV7-3 and J is TRBJ2-5; D could derive from TRBD1 or TRBD2 (7 bases each). There are 14 residues in the CDR3. Germline assignment: CDR1 SGHTA and CDR2 FQGTGA. The V end was cut by 5 bases, the J end by 5 bases, with 15 bases between. The CDR3 loop is CASSLGGGQETQYF. DNA of the CDR3: TGTGCCAGCAGCCTTGGCGGGGGACAGGAGACCCAGTACTTC.

This chain uses TRBV9 with TRBJ2-6; D is uncertain. V gave up 3 bases and J gave up 3 bases, with 22 bases separating them. CDR3 length: 19 amino acids. Germline V gene lookup returns CDR1 SGDLS and CDR2 YYNGEE. The CDR3 DNA follows: TGTGCCAGCAGCGACCGGACGGCTGAACCTCTTGTTGGGGCCAACGTCCTGACTTTC. Its protein is CASSDRTAEPLVGANVLTF.

The J gene is TRBJ1-5, the V gene TRBV27; possibly TRBD1 for D (6 bases). Deletions cut 6 bases from V and 4 bases from J, with 16 bases between. The germline V gene has CDR1 MNHEY and CDR2 SMNVEV (reference sequence). The CDR3 is 15 residues long. The CDR3, as DNA: TGTGCCAGCAGAATCTCTACAGGGACTAATCAGCCCCAGCATTTT. Amino acid sequence: CASRISTGTNQPQHF.

This chain joins TRBV9 and TRBJ2-5, with 7 bases fitting TRBD2. Matching the DNA end better, TRBJ2-7 makes the J call doubtful. CDR1 is SGDLS, CDR2 YYNGEE, per germline. The CDR3 contains 13 residues. Here the CDR3 reads CASSAGLSYEQYF. The DNA of the CDR3 is TGTGCCAGCTCAGCGGGACTCTCCTACGAGCAGTACTTC.

The CDR3 DNA reads as TGTGCCAGCAGCGTAGATGGGACAGTGGGCTACGAGCAGTACTTC. Translation gives CASSVDGTVGYEQYF. This chain connects TRBV9 to TRBJ2-7; 7 bases line up with TRBD1. In germline, CDR1 is SGDLS, CDR2 YYNGEE. Trimming removed 0 bases from V and 3 bases from J; junction bases left unmatched: 6. CDR3 length: 15 residues. Full variable domain (rest looked up from reference TRBV9 and TRBJ2-7): DSGVTQTPKHLITATGQRVTLRCSPRSGDLSVYWYQQSLDQGLQFLIQYYNGEERAKGNILERFSAQQFPDLHSELNLSSLELGDSALYFCASSVDGTVGYEQYFGPGTRLTVT.

The rearrangement links TRBV9 to TRBJ2-3, with 9 bases fitting TRBD1. The length of the CDR3 is 14 residues. V shed 5 bases and J 3 bases; nucleotides not matched to a gene: 4. The germline V gene has CDR1 SGDLS and CDR2 YYNGEE. CDR3 protein: CASSLQGATDTQYF. The CDR3 DNA sequence: TGTGCCAGCAGTCTACAGGGGGCAACAGATACGCAGTATTTT.

This clone was seen a single time. The J gene is TRBJ1-5, the V gene TRBV7-2; a possible D gene is TRBD1 (5 bases). Germline CDR1 SGHTA, CDR2 FQGNSA. The V and J ends lost 4 bases and 3 bases respectively, with 7 bases between them. The CDR3 totals 13 residues. CDR3 amino acids: CASSWGLNQPQHF. In DNA form, the CDR3 reads TGTGCCAGCAGCTGGGGCCTCAATCAGCCCCAGCATTTT.

The chain has TRBV11-3 and TRBJ1-1; D is perhaps TRBD1 (5 bases). V lost 4 bases and J 1 base, leaving 10 bases between the germline ends. Germline loops: CDR1 SGHNT, CDR2 YENEEA. This CDR3 is 14 amino acids long. CDR3: CASSSGTGNTEAFF. CDR3 in DNA: TGTGCCAGCAGCTCGGGCACAGGGAACACTGAAGCTTTCTTT. Using reference TRBV11-3 and TRBJ1-1 for the parts outside the CDR3, the full variable domain is EAGVVQSPRYKIIEKKQPVAFWCNPISGHNTLYWYLQNLGQGPELLIRYENEEAVDDSQLPKDRFSAERLKGVDSTLKIQPAELGDSAVYLCASSSGTGNTEAFFGQGTRLTVV.

The CDR3 DNA sequence: TGTGCCAGCAGCGTAGGGGCAGGATACTATGGCTACACCTTC. Encoded protein: CASSVGAGYYGYTF. The chain is built from TRBV9 and TRBJ1-2; no clear D. The germline CDR1 and CDR2 sequences are SGDLS and YYNGEE. The CDR3 length is 14 residues. With 0 bases removed from V and 3 bases from J, the gap between germline ends came to 9 bases.

CDR3 in DNA: TGTGCCAGCAGCACAGGGGGAAGCACTGAAGCTTTCTTT. Translated: CASSTGGSTEAFF. The rearrangement joins TRBV5-4 to TRBJ1-1; 8 nucleotides align to TRBD1. The CDR3 is 13 residues long. Germline trimming cut 4 bases from V and 4 bases from J; bases unmatched to any gene: 3. Germline assignment: CDR1 SGHNT and CDR2 YYREEE (reference sequence).

V and J are TRBV6-1 and TRBJ1-3, with D unresolved. The V end was cut by 0 bases, the J end by 5 bases, with 14 bases between. This CDR3 is 16 amino acids long. Germline V CDR1 and CDR2: MNHNS, SASEGT. Here the CDR3 reads CASSEAVGSPRNTIYF. The CDR3 region has the DNA TGTGCCAGCAGTGAAGCAGTTGGCTCACCGAGAAACACCATATATTTT.

V usage is TRBV10-1 and J usage is TRBJ2-1; D might be TRBD2 (6 bases). The germline V gene encodes CDR1 WNHNN and CDR2 SYGVQD (reference sequence). Trimming removed 0 bases from V and 3 bases from J, with 9 bases in between. This CDR3 spans 15 amino acids. CDR3 sequence (DNA): TGCGCCAGCAGTGAGTCGGTGGGAGGCTACAATGAGCAGTTCTTC. Its protein is CASSESVGGYNEQFF.

The chain employs TRBV9 and TRBJ1-3; 8 nucleotides line up with TRBD1. With V trimmed by 2 bases and J by 3 bases, 16 bases remained unmatched. The germline V gene has CDR1 SGDLS and CDR2 YYNGEE. The CDR3 has 19 amino acids. CDR3 sequence reads: CASSVTGGTTSFLGNTIYF. As DNA, the CDR3 is TGTGCCAGCAGCGTTACAGGGGGAACCACCTCTTTTCTTGGAAACACCATATATTTT.

The chain employs TRBV2 and TRBJ2-7; the D gene is possibly TRBD2 (5 bases). This CDR3 is built from 15 residues. Trimming took off 7 bases at V and 2 bases at J, with 18 bases between the two ends. In germline, CDR1 is SNHLY, CDR2 FYNNEI. Here the CDR3 reads CASTPLAPAPYEQYF. CDR3 nucleotides: TGTGCCAGCACTCCGCTAGCTCCGGCTCCCTACGAGCAGTACTTC.